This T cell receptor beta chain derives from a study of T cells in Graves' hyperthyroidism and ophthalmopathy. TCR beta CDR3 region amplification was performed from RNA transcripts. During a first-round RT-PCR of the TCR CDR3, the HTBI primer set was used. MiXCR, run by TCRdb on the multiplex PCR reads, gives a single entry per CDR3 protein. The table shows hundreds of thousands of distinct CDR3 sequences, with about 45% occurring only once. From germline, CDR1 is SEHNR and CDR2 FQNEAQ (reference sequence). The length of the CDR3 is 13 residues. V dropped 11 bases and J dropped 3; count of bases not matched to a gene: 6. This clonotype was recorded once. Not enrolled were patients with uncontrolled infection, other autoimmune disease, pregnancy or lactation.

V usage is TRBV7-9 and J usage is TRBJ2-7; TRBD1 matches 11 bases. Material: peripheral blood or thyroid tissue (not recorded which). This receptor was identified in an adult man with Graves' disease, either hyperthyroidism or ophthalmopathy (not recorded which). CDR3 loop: CAPGTGGSYEQYF. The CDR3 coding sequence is TGTGCCCCCGGGACAGGGGGTAGCTACGAGCAGTACTTC.